The present T cell receptor (beta chain) was sequenced within a study of low-dose radiotherapy and immunotherapy resistance in tumors. Sample time point: before trial treatment. From germline, CDR1 is DFQATT and CDR2 SNEGSKA (reference sequence). After removal of 3 bases from V and 6 bases from J, the junction contained 6 bases not matched to a gene. The CDR3 extends over 15 amino acids. First-strand cDNA relied on TRAV- and TRBV-specific primers spanning alpha and beta chains. With a V-primer adapter and a constant-region primer, TCRs were amplified for 20 to 25 PCR cycles. TCRdb reprocessed the reads with MiXCR, giving one entry per CDR3 protein. The sample yields tens of thousands of distinct CDR3 sequences, more than 8% seen once. The table lists this clonotype with many counts.

This TCR was recovered from a male donor with prostate cancer. The chain carries TRBV20-1 and TRBJ2-1, with 12 bases lining up with TRBD2. The starting material was PBMCs, obtained before treatment. The CDR3 loop reads CSARRLAGDSNEQFF. The CDR3 coding sequence is TGCAGTGCTAGGCGACTAGCGGGAGATAGCAATGAGCAGTTCTTC.